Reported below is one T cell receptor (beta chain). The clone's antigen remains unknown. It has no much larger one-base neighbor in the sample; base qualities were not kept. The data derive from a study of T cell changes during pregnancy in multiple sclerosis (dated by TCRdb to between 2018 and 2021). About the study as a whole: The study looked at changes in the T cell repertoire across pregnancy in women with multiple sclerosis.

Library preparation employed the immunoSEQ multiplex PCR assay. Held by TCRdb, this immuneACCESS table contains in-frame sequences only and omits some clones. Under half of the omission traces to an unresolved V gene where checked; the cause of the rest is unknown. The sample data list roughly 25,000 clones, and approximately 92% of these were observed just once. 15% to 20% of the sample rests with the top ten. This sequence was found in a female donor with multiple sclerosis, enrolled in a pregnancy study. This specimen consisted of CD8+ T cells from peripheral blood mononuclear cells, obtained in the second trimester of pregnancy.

The bases read TGTGCCAGCAAGGCGGGGGGTGCCGATACGCAGTATTTT. This encodes CASKAGGADTQYF. The rearrangement joined TRBV6-1 to TRBJ2-3; the junction holds 8 bases that match TRBD2. Taken from cysteine to phenylalanine, the CDR3 has 13 residues. The CDR3 DNA has 39 bases and is translated from base 1. From the germline V gene, CDR1 is MNHNS and CDR2 is SASEGT. Compared with germline, V lacks 7 bases and J lacks 6 bases; bases without a gene match: 6.